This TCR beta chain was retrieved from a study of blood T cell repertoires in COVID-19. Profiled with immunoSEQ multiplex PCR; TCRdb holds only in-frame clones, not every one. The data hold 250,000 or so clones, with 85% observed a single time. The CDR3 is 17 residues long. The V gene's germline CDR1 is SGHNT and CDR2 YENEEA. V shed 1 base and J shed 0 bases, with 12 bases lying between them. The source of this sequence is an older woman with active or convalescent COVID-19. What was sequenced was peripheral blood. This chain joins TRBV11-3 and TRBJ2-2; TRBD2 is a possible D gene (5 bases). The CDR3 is CASSLGFGVSNTGELFF. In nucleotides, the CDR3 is TGTGCCAGCAGCTTAGGATTCGGGGTATCGAACACCGGGGAGCTGTTTTTT.